This T cell receptor (beta chain) was recovered during a study of vaccination effects on CD4 cells after COVID-19 (dated by TCRdb to the early 2020s). Broadly, across the study: Across the study, the median time from the second dose to post-vaccine sampling was 72 days (range 14 to 241). The Oncomine TCR Beta short-read assay on an Illumina iSeq 100 was used to sequence cultures from other donors in the study. The full study included approximately nine COVID-19 convalescent patients and several SARS-CoV-2-naive healthy vaccine recipients. In both COVID-19 convalescent patients and infection-naive vaccine recipients, the study compared SARS-CoV-2 spike-specific CD4+ TCR repertoires from before mRNA vaccination with those from after it. Beyond this particular receptor, the publication reports: The study was limited by a small number of convalescent patients and lacked early post-infection timepoints. Both infection-induced and vaccine-induced clones contracted markedly at late post-vaccination timepoints, which is consistent with waning T cell responses. Among healthy vaccine recipients, nearly all vaccine-induced clones were SARS-CoV-2 mono-reactive, and just 1 of 255 was cross-reactive with common cold coronaviruses.

The junction shows trimming of 6 bases on V and 2 bases on J, plus 15 bases between the germline ends. Reading the germline V gene gives CDR1 MNHEY and CDR2 SVGAGI. Counted from cysteine to phenylalanine, this CDR3 has 15 amino acids. Only CDR3 DNA remains: 45 bases, in frame from the first base. Receptor libraries were prepared by the immunoSEQ multiplex PCR assay. DNA from the cultured, isolated CD4+ T cells was subjected to TCR beta CDR3 sequencing. On the authors' methods: Non-productive TCR sequences were discarded, and reads were trimmed to the CDR3 region, with only CDR3s of 7 or more amino acids retained. The MANAFEST web app was used to identify antigen-specific clonotypes by comparing expansion in peptide wells with expansion in reference cultures. To count as positive, a clone had to show expansion at FDR<0.05 compared with the reference and with all other wells, an odds ratio above 5, and a frequency above 0.1% in two replicate wells. A clonotype was defined as cross-reactive if the clonotype was significantly expanded both in SARS-CoV-2 spike wells and in at least one common cold coronavirus spike condition. Levenshtein distance calculated with the stringdist R package was used to assess CDR3 similarity, and unrooted trees were constructed with ape in R 3.6.1. TCRdb obtained this table from immuneACCESS and retained in-frame rearrangements with V and J assigned. These tables miss some clones; where compared with another copy, unresolved V genes account for less than half of the shortfall, and the remainder is unexplained. The D gene and trimming were derived from the DNA, and the V and J assignments and clone size from that table. Present in this sample are tens of thousands of clones, 70% to 90% of which were seen just once. The ten largest account for 0.95% to 1.5% of the sample.

In the case of this clone: This receptor's antigen is unknown. There are no base qualities to consult, and no much larger clone falls within one base.

In the ViraFEST assay, PBMC were stimulated with viral peptide pools, and antigen-specific CD4+ T cell clonotypes were then identified by expansion using TCR sequencing. After around 10 days of culture, CD4+ T cells were isolated with the EasySep CD4+ T cell isolation kit. Each participant got two doses of an mRNA SARS-CoV-2 vaccine, either BNT162b2 or mRNA-1273. Negative nucleocapsid antibody results before and after vaccination confirmed that the healthy vaccine recipients had no prior SARS-CoV-2 infection. About 1.8 million PBMC per well were cultured with approximately 10 ug/ml peptides in IMDM containing approximately 4.6% human AB serum, approximately 10 IU/ml IL-2 and gentamicin. On days 3 and 7, half of the culture medium was replaced with fresh IL-2-containing medium. Unless otherwise noted, each peptide stimulation condition was cultured in triplicate wells. PBMC were separated from whole blood using Ficoll-Paque Plus gradient centrifugation and were then either cryopreserved at -140C or used fresh. The overlapping peptide pools covered the spike proteins of SARS-CoV-2 and of the common cold coronaviruses HCoV-NL63, HCoV-OC43 and HCoV-229E. Genomic DNA was extracted from cultured CD4+ T cells with the QIAamp micro DNA kit.

The TCR originated in a human donor who received a COVID-19 vaccine. The sample here was CD4+ T cells from PBMCs cultured with HCoV-229E spike peptides, taken after COVID-19 vaccination. The cell subset or site label for this specimen denotes: HCoV-229E spike overlapping peptide pool stimulation. The chain was built from TRBV6-5 and TRBJ2-3; TRBD1 is perhaps the D gene, given 6 matching bases. Read as DNA, the sequence is TGTGCCAGCAGCCAGAGAGACAGGTTCACAGATACGCAGTATTTT. It codes for CASSQRDRFTDTQYF.